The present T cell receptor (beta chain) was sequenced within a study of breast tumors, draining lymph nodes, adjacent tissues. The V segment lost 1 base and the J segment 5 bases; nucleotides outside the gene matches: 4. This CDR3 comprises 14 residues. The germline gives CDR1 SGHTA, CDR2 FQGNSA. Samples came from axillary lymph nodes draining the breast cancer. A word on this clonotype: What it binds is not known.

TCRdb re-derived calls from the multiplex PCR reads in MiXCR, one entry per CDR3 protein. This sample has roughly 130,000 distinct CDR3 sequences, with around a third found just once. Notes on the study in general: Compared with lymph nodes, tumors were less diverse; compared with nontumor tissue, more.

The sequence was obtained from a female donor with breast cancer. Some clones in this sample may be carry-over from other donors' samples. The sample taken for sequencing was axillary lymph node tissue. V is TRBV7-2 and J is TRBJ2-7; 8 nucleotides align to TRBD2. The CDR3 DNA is TGTGCCAGCAGCTTAGGTACTAGCGGAGACGAGCAGTACTTC. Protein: CASSLGTSGDEQYF.